The 17 T cell receptor beta chains below all came from one sample that was sequenced in a study of blood T cells in healthy people across ages (dated by TCRdb to the mid-2010s). Library preparation was by 5' RACE. Sequenced on an Illumina HiSeq 2500. A second roughly 7 to 11 cycle PCR used a sample-barcoded 5' primer and a J-beta primer mix. TCRdb trimmed the raw reads at Q25, called clones with MiXCR and kept productive beta chains. Rows are unified per CDR3 protein, each entry keeping the most common DNA and genes. For this sample the table gives hundreds of thousands of distinct CDR3 sequences, of which around 52% were detected only once. The ten largest make up about 13% of the sample. The material sequenced was blood. These receptor sequences come from a woman older than 75 in good health.

The V call is TRBV7-9, the J call TRBJ2-5, with TRBD1 identical over 7 bases. The germline V gene has CDR1 SEHNR and CDR2 FQNEAQ (reference sequence). This CDR3 is built from 14 residues. V shed 5 bases and J 1 base; nucleotides not matched to a gene: 4. CDR3 sequence reads: CASSRPGGQETQYF. CDR3 nucleotides: TGTGCCAGCAGCCGGCCAGGGGGCCAAGAGACCCAGTACTTC.

The chain combines TRBV20-1 with TRBJ2-5, with D maybe TRBD2 (5 bases). The CDR3 length is 14 residues. Per germline, CDR1 DFQATT and CDR2 SNEGSKA (reference sequence). Trimming cost V 2 bases and J 5 bases, with 15 bases left between them. The CDR3: CSARSLRVGETQYF. The CDR3 nucleotides are TGCAGTGCTAGATCATTGAGGGTTGGCGAGACCCAGTACTTC.

The sample holds a few counts of this clonotype. The V call is TRBV20-1, the J call TRBJ2-4, with 8 bases that match TRBD1. V lost 6 bases, J lost 2 bases, and 9 bases stayed unmatched. The CDR3 covers 15 residues. Germline CDR1 is DFQATT and CDR2 is SNEGSKA (reference sequence). CDR3 DNA: TGCAGTGCGTCAGGGGGCTTAACTACCAAAAACATTCAGTACTTC. As protein: CSASGGLTTKNIQYF.

The chain couples TRBV25-1 to TRBJ1-2; possible D gene TRBD1, 5 bases. Trimming left V 6 bases short and J 8 bases short, with 19 bases between. Germline loops: CDR1 MGHDK, CDR2 SYGVNS. The CDR3 extends over 14 amino acids. CDR3 protein: CASSADQGLKGYTF. The DNA for the CDR3 is TGTGCCAGCAGCGCGGACCAGGGACTAAAAGGCTACACCTTC.

This clonotype was seen a handful of times. V is TRBV7-9 and J is TRBJ2-6, with a tentative D call TRBD2 (6 bases). The CDR3 spans 17 residues. Germline CDR1 SEHNR, CDR2 FQNEAQ (reference sequence). Trimming removed 5 bases from V and 3 bases from J, with 17 bases in between. The CDR3 reads CASSTSRGVFGANVLTF. In DNA form, the CDR3 reads TGTGCCAGCAGCACTAGCCGCGGGGTTTTTGGGGCCAACGTCCTGACTTTC. The variable domain in full, with the rest retrieved from reference TRBV7-9 and TRBJ2-6, is DTGVSQNPRHKITKRGQNVTFRCDPISEHNRLYWYRQTLGQGPEFLTYFQNEAQLEKSRLLSDRFSAERPKGSFSTLEIQRTEQGDSAMYLCASSTSRGVFGANVLTFGAGSRLTVL.

This clonotype was detected ten times or more. The CDR3 DNA is TGTGCCAGCAGCCTTCAGGGGACCTACAATGAGCAGTTCTTC. Its translation: CASSLQGTYNEQFF. V gene TRBV9 combines with J gene TRBJ2-1; possibly TRBD1 for D (6 bases). Germline V gene sequence: CDR1 SGDLS, CDR2 YYNGEE. The CDR3 covers 14 residues. Deletions cut 4 bases from V and 2 bases from J, with 10 bases between.

This clonotype was seen only a few times. The rearrangement links TRBV24-1 to TRBJ2-1, with 8 positions matching TRBD2. Germline V CDR1 and CDR2: KGHDR, SFDVKD. This CDR3 is 17 amino acids long. V was pared by 4 bases and J by 2 bases, with 9 bases of the junction left unmatched. This CDR3 is CATSDISGDAPYNEQFF. The CDR3 nucleotides read TGTGCCACCAGTGACATTAGCGGGGATGCCCCCTACAATGAGCAGTTCTTC.

This clonotype was seen at least ten times. The V and J genes are TRBV7-2 and TRBJ2-1; 10 bases fit TRBD1. Germline lookup yields CDR1 SGHTA and CDR2 FQGNSA. V shed 2 bases and J 6 bases; nucleotides not matched to a gene: 4. The CDR3 spans 15 residues. The DNA of the CDR3 is TGTGCCAGCAGCTTACCCTGGACAGGGGGCAATGAGCAGTTCTTC. Translating it yields CASSLPWTGGNEQFF.

The rearrangement uses TRBV5-1 and TRBJ2-1; 10 bases match TRBD1. The junction had 10 bases not matched to a gene; V was cut back by 3 bases and J by 4 bases. The CDR3 covers 17 residues. CDR1 SGHRS and CDR2 YFSETQ come from the germline V gene. CDR3 loop: CASSWGIGTGDYNEQFF. The CDR3, as DNA: TGCGCCAGCAGCTGGGGAATTGGGACAGGGGATTACAATGAGCAGTTCTTC.

V usage is TRBV20-1 and J usage is TRBJ2-7, with TRBD1 matching 8 bases. Losses at the gene ends were 5 bases for V and 0 bases for J; bases not matched to a gene: 3. The germline V gene has CDR1 DFQATT and CDR2 SNEGSKA (reference sequence). CDR3 length: 13 amino acids. The CDR3 loop is CSAGTGYSYEQYF. CDR3 nucleotide sequence: TGCAGTGCTGGGACAGGTTACTCCTACGAGCAGTACTTC.

The sample holds many counts of this clonotype. The chain couples TRBV12-3 or TRBV12-4 to TRBJ2-3, with a possible D match to TRBD1 (6 bases). V lost 7 bases to trimming and J lost 4 bases, with 12 bases between them. This CDR3 spans 13 amino acids. DNA of the CDR3: TGTGCCAGCAACGTACAGGGTGCAGATACGCAGTATTTT. It encodes CASNVQGADTQYF.

This clonotype has ten or more counts. The CDR3 region has the DNA TGTGCCAGCAGTAGGACAGGGCCCTCCTACGAGCAGTACTTC. This gives the protein CASSRTGPSYEQYF. V is TRBV12-3 or TRBV12-4 and J is TRBJ2-7, with 8 bases that match TRBD1. The CDR3 extends over 14 amino acids. The V and J ends lost 5 bases and 0 bases, in that order; junction bases with no gene match: 3.

The CDR3 loop is CAISDSRTGEPDTQYF. The CDR3 DNA reads TGTGCCATCAGTGATTCTAGGACAGGGGAACCGGATACGCAGTATTTT. The V and J genes are TRBV10-3 and TRBJ2-3; 9 bases match TRBD1. The CDR3 totals 16 residues. V lost 3 bases and J lost 6; bases outside the gene matches: 10. In germline, CDR1 is ENHRY, CDR2 SYGVKD.

This clonotype was seen more than once but under ten times. A much more abundant neighbour one base away suggests this may be a read error. The CDR3 nucleotides are TGTGCCAGCAGCCGTGACAGGGCTGACGAGCAGTACTTC. Amino acid sequence: CASSRDRADEQYF. V usage is TRBV28 and J usage is TRBJ2-7, with TRBD1 matching 7 bases. The V gene's germline CDR1 is MDHEN and CDR2 SYDVKM. J gave up 5 bases and V 6 bases, and 7 bases lay outside the gene matches. The CDR3 totals 13 residues.

The chain combines TRBV30 with TRBJ1-2, with D possibly being TRBD1 (5 bases). Germline V gene sequence: CDR1 GTSNPN, CDR2 SVGIG (reference sequence). The length of the CDR3 is 11 residues. CDR3 sequence reads: CASTPGGGYTF. For the CDR3, the DNA is TGTGCTTCAACGCCGGGGGGTGGCTACACCTTC.

The table lists this clonotype with many counts. V gene TRBV20-1 combines with J gene TRBJ2-7, with D possibly TRBD2 on 6 matching bases. CDR1 is DFQATT, CDR2 SNEGSKA, per germline (reference sequence). V dropped 4 bases and J dropped 3 bases, with 19 bases sitting between them. The CDR3 loop spans 15 amino acids. The CDR3 spells CSAILTTSVFYEQYF. CDR3 DNA: TGCAGTGCTATCCTGACGACTAGTGTTTTCTACGAGCAGTACTTC.

The genes are TRBV19 and TRBJ1-2; 9 nucleotides match TRBD1. The CDR3 spans 14 residues. Germline CDR1 is LNHDA and CDR2 is SQIVND (reference sequence). V lost 6 bases to trimming and J lost 5 bases; unmatched junction nucleotides: 7. CDR3 sequence reads: CASSRDRAPYGYTF. The CDR3 DNA is TGTGCCAGTAGCCGGGACAGGGCCCCTTATGGCTACACCTTC.